This entry is about one T cell receptor (beta chain). The antigen remains undetermined. The entry originates in a study of post-analysis software for immune sequencing data. Turning to the study itself: The disease courses spanned relapsing-remitting, secondary progressive and progressive-relapsing forms of multiple sclerosis.

Unique molecular identifiers had been added to the TCR beta cDNA libraries. TCRdb independently ran MiXCR on the PCR reads; one entry per CDR3 protein. The sample lists about 200,000 distinct CDR3 sequences, roughly 28% seen once, with about 3.4% in the top ten. General study points: The authors found that F measure strongly co-clustered same-batch samples.

The sequence was obtained from a girl aged 2-17 years with multiple sclerosis. Sequencing was done on a sample of blood.

This CDR3 reads CASSAPNQPQHF. The CDR3 DNA follows: TGTGCCAGCAGTGCACCCAATCAGCCCCAGCATTTT. The chain carries TRBV2 and TRBJ1-5; D uncertain. V lost 4 bases and J lost 3, with 4 bases in between. Germline V gene lookup returns CDR1 SNHLY and CDR2 FYNNEI. The CDR3 loop spans 12 amino acids. Using reference TRBV2 and TRBJ1-5 for the parts outside the CDR3, the full variable domain is EPEVTQTPSHQVTQMGQEVILRCVPISNHLYFYWYRQILGQKVEFLVSFYNNEISEKSEIFDDQFSVERPDGSNFTLKIRSTKLEDSAMYFCASSAPNQPQHFGDGTRLSIL.